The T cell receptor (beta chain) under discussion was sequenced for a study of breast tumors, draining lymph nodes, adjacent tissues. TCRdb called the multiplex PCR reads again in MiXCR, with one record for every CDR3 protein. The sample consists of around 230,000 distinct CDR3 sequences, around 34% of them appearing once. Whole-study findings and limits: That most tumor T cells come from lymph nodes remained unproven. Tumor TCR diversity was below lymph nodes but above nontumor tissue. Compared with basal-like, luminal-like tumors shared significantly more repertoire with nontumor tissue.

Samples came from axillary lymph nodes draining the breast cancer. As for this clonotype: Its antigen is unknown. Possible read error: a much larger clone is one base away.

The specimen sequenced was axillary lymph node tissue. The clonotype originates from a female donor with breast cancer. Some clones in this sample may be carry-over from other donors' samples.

The chain's CDR3 is CAISPRGRGRGTGELFF. CDR3 nucleotides: TGTGCCATCAGCCCCCGGGGCAGGGGAAGAGGGACCGGGGAGCTGTTTTTT. The chain combines TRBV11-3 with TRBJ2-2; TRBD1 might be the D (6 bases). The CDR3 spans 17 residues. CDR1 and CDR2 from the germline V gene are SGHNT and YENEEA.